These 9 T cell receptor beta chains were all obtained from the same sample, sequenced in a study of cytomegalovirus exposure and HLA in healthy donors. Both 60 Vbeta primers and 13 Jbeta primers went into the PCR. The data were produced by immunoSEQ multiplex PCR, yet TCRdb's version contains in-frame clones alone and is incomplete. Of 150,000 to 250,000 clones in the sample, approximately 85% were seen once. Material: PBMCs. The receptors come from a woman between 45 and 65 years old in good health and CMV-seronegative.

V gene TRBV4-2 combines with J gene TRBJ2-3; TRBD2 matches at 8 bases. The CDR3 runs to 17 residues. Germline CDR1 is LGHNA and CDR2 is YNFKEQ. After removal of 0 bases from V and 7 bases from J, the junction contained 12 bases not matched to a gene. CDR3 sequence: CASSQDGIAGRANTQYF. DNA of the CDR3: TGTGCCAGCAGCCAAGATGGGATAGCGGGGAGGGCAAATACGCAGTATTTT.

This sequence joins TRBV19 and TRBJ2-3, with 8 bases that match TRBD1. The J segment lost 3 bases and the V segment lost 5 bases, leaving 7 bases of the junction unmatched. The CDR3 has 15 amino acids. Germline CDR1 is LNHDA and CDR2 is SQIVND (reference sequence). In nucleotides, the CDR3 is TGTGCCAGTAGTTCACGGACAGGGCGAACAGATACGCAGTATTTT. Translating gives CASSSRTGRTDTQYF.

This clone appeared a few times. The V and J genes are TRBV28 and TRBJ2-1, with 10 bases matching TRBD2. CDR1 MDHEN and CDR2 SYDVKM come from the germline V gene. V was clipped by 5 bases and J by 0 bases; unmatched bases: 1. This CDR3 comprises 15 residues. The CDR3: CASSPSGSSYNEQFF. CDR3 DNA sequence: TGTGCCAGCAGTCCTAGCGGGAGCTCCTACAATGAGCAGTTCTTC.

This sequence joins TRBV9 and TRBJ2-1, with 8 bases fitting TRBD2. Germline V gene lookup returns CDR1 SGDLS and CDR2 YYNGEE. V lost 2 bases to trimming and J lost 1 base; unmatched junction nucleotides: 8. This CDR3 is built from 17 residues. DNA for the CDR3: TGTGCCAGCAGCGTCCCCCTCCCTAGCGGGTCCTACAATGAGCAGTTCTTC. Encoded protein: CASSVPLPSGSYNEQFF. Based on the CDR3 plus reference TRBV9 and TRBJ2-1, the full variable domain is DSGVTQTPKHLITATGQRVTLRCSPRSGDLSVYWYQQSLDQGLQFLIQYYNGEERAKGNILERFSAQQFPDLHSELNLSSLELGDSALYFCASSVPLPSGSYNEQFFGPGTRLTVL.

This chain links TRBV11-2 with TRBJ2-2, with D unresolved. Germline CDR1 is SGHAT and CDR2 is FQNNGV. This CDR3 region has 16 residues. V lost 5 bases and J 2 bases, leaving 15 bases between the germline ends. CDR3 bases: TGTGCCAGCAGCAGAAACCGGGTATATAACACCGGGGAGCTGTTTTTT. It specifies CASSRNRVYNTGELFF.

The chain uses TRBV5-1 and TRBJ2-1, with 7 nucleotides matching TRBD2. Germline values: CDR1 SGHRS, CDR2 YFSETQ. J lost 0 bases, V lost 0 bases, and 6 bases had no gene match. This CDR3 is 17 amino acids long. The CDR3 sequence is CASSLEPAGISYNEQFF. Here the CDR3 DNA reads TGCGCCAGCAGCTTGGAGCCAGCGGGGATCTCCTACAATGAGCAGTTCTTC. The full variable domain, with the rest looked up from reference TRBV5-1 and TRBJ2-1, is KAGVTQTPRYLIKTRGQQVTLSCSPISGHRSVSWYQQTPGQGLQFLFEYFSETQRNKGNFPGRFSGRQFSNSRSEMNVSTLELGDSALYLCASSLEPAGISYNEQFFGPGTRLTVL.

The chain has TRBV27 and TRBJ2-4; weak D call: TRBD1 (6 bases). Germline V gives CDR1 MNHEY, CDR2 SMNVEV (reference sequence). CDR3 length: 16 residues. Trimming took 5 bases from V and 0 from J, leaving 14 bases between them. CDR3 sequence reads: CASSALRGIAKNIQYF. As DNA, the CDR3 is TGTGCCAGCAGTGCCCTCAGGGGAATAGCCAAAAACATTCAGTACTTC.

As for this clone: The junction departs from germline at one end; a sequencing error may be responsible. J is TRBJ2-1 and V is TRBV7-9; a weak D match, TRBD2 (6 bases). CDR3 length equals 13 residues. Germline assignment: CDR1 SEHNR and CDR2 FQNEAQ (reference sequence). CDR3 region: CSSNPRGRDEQFF. CDR3 bases: TGTTCCAGCAACCCGCGGGGTAGGGATGAGCAGTTCTTC.

V is TRBV29-1 and J is TRBJ1-1; TRBD1 matches 7 bases. The CDR3 contains 14 residues. The V and J ends lost 3 bases and 10 bases, in that order; junction bases with no gene match: 14. Germline CDR1 is SQVTM and CDR2 is ANQGSEA. CDR3 in amino acids: CSVDPGTEYSAAFF. CDR3 sequence (DNA): TGCAGCGTTGACCCTGGGACAGAGTATAGTGCAGCTTTCTTT.